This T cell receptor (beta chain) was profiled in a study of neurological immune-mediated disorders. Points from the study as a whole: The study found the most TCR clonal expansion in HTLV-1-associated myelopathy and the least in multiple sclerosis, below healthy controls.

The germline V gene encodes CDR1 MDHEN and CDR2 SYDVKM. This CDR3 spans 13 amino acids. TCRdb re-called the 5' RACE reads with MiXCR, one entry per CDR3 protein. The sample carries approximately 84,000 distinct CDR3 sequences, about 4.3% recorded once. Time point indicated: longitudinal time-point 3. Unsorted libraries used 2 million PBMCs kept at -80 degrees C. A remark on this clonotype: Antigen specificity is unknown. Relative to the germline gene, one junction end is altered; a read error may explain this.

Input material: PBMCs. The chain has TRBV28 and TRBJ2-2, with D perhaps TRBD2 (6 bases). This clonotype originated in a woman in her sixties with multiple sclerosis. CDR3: CASSSTVGGEMFF. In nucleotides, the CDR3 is TGTGCCAGCAGTTCCACAGTGGGCGGGGAGATGTTTTTT.